This T cell receptor beta chain was retrieved from a study of CD8 T cells in ankylosing spondylitis. Notes on the study in general: In ankylosing spondylitis blood, a motif of seven to nine highly homologous TCR beta variants appeared characteristic.

This CDR3 spans 15 amino acids. Trimming shortened V by 0 bases and J by 3 bases, and 10 bases separated the two germline ends. Germline CDR1 and CDR2: LNHNV and YYDKDF (reference sequence). This clonotype appeared a few times. What it binds is not known. From the 5' RACE reads, TCRdb called clonotypes with MiXCR, one entry per CDR3 protein. The sample consists of about 440,000 distinct CDR3 sequences, 17% of them appearing once. The source of this sequence is a male donor with ankylosing spondylitis. Sequencing was performed on blood, either unsorted or a sorted T cell fraction (not recorded which). The genes are TRBV15 and TRBJ2-3; D uncertain. CDR3 in amino acids: CATSRDLADTDTQYF. DNA of the CDR3: TGTGCCACCAGCAGAGATTTGGCAGATACAGATACGCAGTATTTT. Complete variable domain (other parts from reference TRBV15 and TRBJ2-3): DAMVIQNPRYQVTQFGKPVTLSCSQTLNHNVMYWYQQKSSQAPKLLFHYYDKDFNNEADTPDNFQSRRPNTSFCFLDIRSPGLGDTAMYLCATSRDLADTDTQYFGPGTRLTVL.